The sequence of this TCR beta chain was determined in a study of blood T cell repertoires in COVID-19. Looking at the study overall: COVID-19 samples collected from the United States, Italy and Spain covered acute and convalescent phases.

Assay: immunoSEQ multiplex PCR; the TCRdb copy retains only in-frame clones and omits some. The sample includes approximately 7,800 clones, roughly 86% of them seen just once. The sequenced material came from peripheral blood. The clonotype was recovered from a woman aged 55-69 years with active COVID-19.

CDR3 sequence: CASKPDRGRHYGYTF. The CDR3 nucleotides read TGTGCCAGCAAACCAGACAGGGGGCGACACTATGGCTACACCTTC. The gene calls are TRBV28 and TRBJ1-2, with TRBD1 matching 10 bases. This CDR3 region has 15 residues. CDR1 is MDHEN and CDR2 is SYDVKM in the germline V gene. Unmatched junction bases numbered 8, after V lost 7 bases and J lost 3 bases.